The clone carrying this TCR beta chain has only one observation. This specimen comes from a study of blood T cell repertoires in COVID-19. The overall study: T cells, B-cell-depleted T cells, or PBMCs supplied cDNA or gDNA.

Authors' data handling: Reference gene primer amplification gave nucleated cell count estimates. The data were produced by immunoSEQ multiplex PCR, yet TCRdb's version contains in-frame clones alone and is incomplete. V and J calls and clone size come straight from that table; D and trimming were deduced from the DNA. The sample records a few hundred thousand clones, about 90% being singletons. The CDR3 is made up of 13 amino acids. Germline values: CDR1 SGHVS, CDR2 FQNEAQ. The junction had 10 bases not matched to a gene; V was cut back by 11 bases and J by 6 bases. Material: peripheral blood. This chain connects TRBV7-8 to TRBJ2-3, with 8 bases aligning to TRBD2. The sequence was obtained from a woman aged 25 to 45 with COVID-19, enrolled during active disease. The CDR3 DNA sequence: TGTGCCGCCAGCCTCAGCGGGAGTGATACGCAGTATTTT. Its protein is CAASLSGSDTQYF.